Listed below are T cell receptor beta chains from one sample, sequenced in a study of blood T cell repertoires in COVID-19. Clones were read by immunoSEQ multiplex PCR, and TCRdb kept only the in-frame ones, dropping some. The sample lists approximately 250,000 clones; about 86% were seen once. Sequencing input: peripheral blood. Receptors originate from a man under 40 with active or convalescent COVID-19. CDR3s include the opening cysteine and the closing phenylalanine or tryptophan. D genes are given only for firm matches. The size field is filled for only some rows; it gives once, few, many or a size class.

>NA|TRBJ1-3|NA|TRBV6-1
CASSEHAELPGNTIYF
TGTGCCAGCAGTGAACATGCGGAGTTGCCTGGAAACACCATATATTTT
>NA|TRBJ2-5|TRBD2|TRBV4-1
CASSPTSAYQETQYF
TGCGCCAGCAGCCCGACTAGCGCGTACCAAGAGACCCAGTACTTC
>once|TRBJ1-1|TRBD1|TRBV11-2
CASSSGTEGVITEAFF
TGTGCCAGCAGCTCCGGGACAGAAGGAGTGATCACTGAAGCTTTCTTT
>few|TRBJ2-2|NA|TRBV9
CASSVEGRGTGELFF
TGTGCCAGCAGCGTAGAAGGGCGGGGAACCGGGGAGCTGTTTTTT
>NA|TRBJ1-5|NA|TRBV6-1
CASSEIPVYQPQHF
TGTGCCAGCAGTGAAATCCCCGTCTATCAGCCCCAGCATTTT
>NA|TRBJ2-5|TRBD2|TRBV5-4
CASSRGTSGLQETQYF
TGTGCCAGCAGTAGGGGGACTAGCGGATTGCAAGAGACCCAGTACTTC
>NA|TRBJ1-5|TRBD1|TRBV30
CAWGRGLGQPQHF
TGTGCCTGGGGCAGGGGGCTGGGTCAGCCCCAGCATTTT
>many|TRBJ2-7|NA|TRBV4-1
CASSQVGSSPFSSIIGQYF
TGCGCCAGCAGCCAGGTGGGCTCTTCGCCGTTTTCTTCGATAATCGGGCAGTACTTC
>NA|TRBJ2-3|TRBD1|TRBV18
CASSQRTGTDTQYF
TGTGCCAGCTCCCAACGGACAGGGACAGATACGCAGTATTTT
>NA|TRBJ1-6|TRBD1|TRBV19
CASSGREAGQGGSPLHF
TGTGCCAGTAGTGGAAGAGAAGCGGGACAGGGAGGATCACCCCTCCACTTT
>NA|TRBJ1-5|NA|TRBV19
CASSILVEGSNQPQHF
TGTGCCAGTAGTATTTTAGTGGAGGGGAGCAATCAGCCCCAGCATTTT